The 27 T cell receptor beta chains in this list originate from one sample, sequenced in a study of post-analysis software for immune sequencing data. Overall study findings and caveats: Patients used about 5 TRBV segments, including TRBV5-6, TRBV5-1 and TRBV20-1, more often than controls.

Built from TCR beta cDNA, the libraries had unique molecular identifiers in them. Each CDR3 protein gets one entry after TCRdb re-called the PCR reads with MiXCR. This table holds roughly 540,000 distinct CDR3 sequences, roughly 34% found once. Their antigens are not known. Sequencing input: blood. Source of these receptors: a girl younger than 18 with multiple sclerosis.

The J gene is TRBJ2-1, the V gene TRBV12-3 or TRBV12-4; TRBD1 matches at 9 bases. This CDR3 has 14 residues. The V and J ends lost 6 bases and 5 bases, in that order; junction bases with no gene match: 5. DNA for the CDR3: TGTGCCAGCAGCCTCGGACAGGGGAACAATGAGCAGTTCTTC. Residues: CASSLGQGNNEQFF.

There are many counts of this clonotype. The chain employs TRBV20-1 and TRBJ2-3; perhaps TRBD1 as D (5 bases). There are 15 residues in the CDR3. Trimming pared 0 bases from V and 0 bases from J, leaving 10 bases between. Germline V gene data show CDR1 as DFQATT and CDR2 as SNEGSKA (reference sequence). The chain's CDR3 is CSARDKDKSTDTQYF. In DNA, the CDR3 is TGCAGTGCTAGAGATAAGGACAAAAGCACAGATACGCAGTATTTT.

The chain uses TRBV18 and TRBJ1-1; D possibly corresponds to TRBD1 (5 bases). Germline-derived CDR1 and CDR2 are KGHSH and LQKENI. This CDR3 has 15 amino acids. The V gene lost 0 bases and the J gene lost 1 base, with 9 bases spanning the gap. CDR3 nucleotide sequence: TGTGCCAGCTCACCACCGCAGGGTCGGAACACTGAAGCTTTCTTT. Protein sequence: CASSPPQGRNTEAFF.

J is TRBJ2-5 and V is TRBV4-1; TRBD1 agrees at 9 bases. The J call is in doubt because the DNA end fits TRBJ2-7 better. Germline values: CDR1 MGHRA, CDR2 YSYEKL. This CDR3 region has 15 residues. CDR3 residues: CASSQTGTGNYEQYF. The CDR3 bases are TGCGCCAGCAGCCAAACCGGGACAGGGAACTACGAGCAGTACTTC.

The CDR3 nucleotides read TGTGCCAGCAGCCCGGGACAGGCGAAGTACAATGAGCAGTTCTTC. This encodes CASSPGQAKYNEQFF. The rearrangement joins TRBV11-2 to TRBJ2-1, with 8 bases identical to TRBD1. After removal of 5 bases from V and 4 bases from J, the junction contained 7 bases not matched to a gene. Germline values: CDR1 SGHAT, CDR2 FQNNGV. CDR3 length: 15 residues.

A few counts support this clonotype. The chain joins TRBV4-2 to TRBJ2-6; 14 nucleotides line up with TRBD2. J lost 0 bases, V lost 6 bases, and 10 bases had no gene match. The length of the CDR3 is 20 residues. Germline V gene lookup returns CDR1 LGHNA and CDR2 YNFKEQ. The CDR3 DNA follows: TGTGCCAGCAGTCAGACCGGGACTAGCGGGGGAGACTCTGGGGCCAACGTCCTGACTTTC. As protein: CASSQTGTSGGDSGANVLTF.

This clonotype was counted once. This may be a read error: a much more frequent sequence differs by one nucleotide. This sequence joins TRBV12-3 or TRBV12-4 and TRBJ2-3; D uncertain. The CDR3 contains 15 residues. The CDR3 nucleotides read TGTGCCAGCAGTTTAATCAGCCGGAGAACAGATGCGCAGTATTTT. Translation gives CASSLISRRTDAQYF.

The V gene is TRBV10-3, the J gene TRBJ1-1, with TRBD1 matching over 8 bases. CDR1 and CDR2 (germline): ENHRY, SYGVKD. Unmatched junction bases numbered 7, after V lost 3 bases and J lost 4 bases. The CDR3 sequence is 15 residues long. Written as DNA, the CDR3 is TGTGCCATCAGTGAACCCGGACAGGGAAGCACTGAAGCTTTCTTT. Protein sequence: CAISEPGQGSTEAFF.

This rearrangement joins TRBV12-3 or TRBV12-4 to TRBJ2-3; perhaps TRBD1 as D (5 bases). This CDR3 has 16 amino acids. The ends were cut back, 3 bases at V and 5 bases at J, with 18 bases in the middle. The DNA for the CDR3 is TGTGCCAGCAGTTTGACAAACGGCCAGGGAATAGATACGCAGTATTTT. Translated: CASSLTNGQGIDTQYF.

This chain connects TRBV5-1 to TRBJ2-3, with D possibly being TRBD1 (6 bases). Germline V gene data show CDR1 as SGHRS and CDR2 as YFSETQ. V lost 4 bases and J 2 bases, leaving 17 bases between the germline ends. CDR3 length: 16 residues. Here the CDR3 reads CASSTEQGAHTDTQYF. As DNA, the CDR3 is TGCGCCAGCAGCACGGAACAGGGAGCCCACACAGATACGCAGTATTTT.

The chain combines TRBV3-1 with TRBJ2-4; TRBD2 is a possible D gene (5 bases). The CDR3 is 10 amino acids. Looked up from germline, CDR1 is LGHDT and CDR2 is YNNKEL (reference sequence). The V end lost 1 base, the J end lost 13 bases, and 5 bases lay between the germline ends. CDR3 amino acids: CASSQAGQYF. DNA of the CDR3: TGTGCCAGCAGCCAAGCGGGGCAGTACTTC.

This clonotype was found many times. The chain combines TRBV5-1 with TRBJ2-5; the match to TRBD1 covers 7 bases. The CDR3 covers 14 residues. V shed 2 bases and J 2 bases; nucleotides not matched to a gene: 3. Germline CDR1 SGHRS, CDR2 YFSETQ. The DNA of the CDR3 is TGCGCCAGCAGCTTAGGGACAGATCAAGAGACCCAGTACTTC. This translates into CASSLGTDQETQYF.

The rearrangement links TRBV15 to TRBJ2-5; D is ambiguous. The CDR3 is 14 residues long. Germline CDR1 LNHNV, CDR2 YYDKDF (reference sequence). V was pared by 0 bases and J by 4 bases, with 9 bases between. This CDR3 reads CATSRDRQRETQYF. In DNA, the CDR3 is TGTGCCACCAGCAGAGATCGCCAGAGAGAGACCCAGTACTTC. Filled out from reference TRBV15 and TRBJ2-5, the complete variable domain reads DAMVIQNPRYQVTQFGKPVTLSCSQTLNHNVMYWYQQKSSQAPKLLFHYYDKDFNNEADTPDNFQSRRPNTSFCFLDIRSPGLGDTAMYLCATSRDRQRETQYFGPGTRLLVL.

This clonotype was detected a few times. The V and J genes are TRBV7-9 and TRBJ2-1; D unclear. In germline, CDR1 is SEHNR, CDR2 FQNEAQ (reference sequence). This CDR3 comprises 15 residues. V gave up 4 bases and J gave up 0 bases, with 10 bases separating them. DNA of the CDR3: TGTGCCAGCAGCTCCCCCGGAAGCTCCTACAATGAGCAGTTCTTC. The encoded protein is CASSSPGSSYNEQFF.

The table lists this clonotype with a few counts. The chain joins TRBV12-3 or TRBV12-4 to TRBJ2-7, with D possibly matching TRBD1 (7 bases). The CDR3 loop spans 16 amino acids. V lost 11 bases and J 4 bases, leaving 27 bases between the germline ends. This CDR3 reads CAGGTVLFEWVYEQYF. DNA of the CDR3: TGTGCCGGCGGGACAGTGCTTTTCGAATGGGTTTACGAGCAGTACTTC.

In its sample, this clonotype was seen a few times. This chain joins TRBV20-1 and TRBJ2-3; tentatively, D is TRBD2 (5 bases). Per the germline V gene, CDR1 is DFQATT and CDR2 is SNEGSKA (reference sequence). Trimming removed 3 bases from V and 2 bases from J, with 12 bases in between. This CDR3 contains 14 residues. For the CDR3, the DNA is TGCAGTGCTAGTGCGGGTCCCGACACAGATACGCAGTATTTT. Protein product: CSASAGPDTDTQYF.

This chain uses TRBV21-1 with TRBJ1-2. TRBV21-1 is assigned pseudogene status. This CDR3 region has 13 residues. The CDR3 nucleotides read TGTGCCAGCAGCAACTCGGTCAGGCTCCGTTACACCTTC. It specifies CASSNSVRLRYTF.

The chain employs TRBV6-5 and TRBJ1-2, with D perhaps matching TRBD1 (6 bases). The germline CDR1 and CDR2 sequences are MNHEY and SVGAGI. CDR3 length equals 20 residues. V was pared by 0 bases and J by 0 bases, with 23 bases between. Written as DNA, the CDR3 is TGTGCCAGCAGTTACTCCCTCAGGGGACCAAATATAGAAGCTAACTATGGCTACACCTTC. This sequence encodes CASSYSLRGPNIEANYGYTF.

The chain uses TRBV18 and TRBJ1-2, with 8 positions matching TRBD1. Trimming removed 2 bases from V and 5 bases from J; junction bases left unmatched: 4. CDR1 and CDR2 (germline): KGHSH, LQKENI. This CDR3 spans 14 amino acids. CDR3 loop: CASSPNDRGYGYTF. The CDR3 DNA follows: TGTGCCAGCTCACCAAACGACAGGGGATATGGCTACACCTTC. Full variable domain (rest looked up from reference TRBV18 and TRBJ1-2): NAGVMQNPRHLVRRRGQEARLRCSPMKGHSHVYWYRQLPEEGLKFMVYLQKENIIDESGMPKERFSAEFPKEGPSILRIQQVVRGDSAAYFCASSPNDRGYGYTFGSGTRLTVV.

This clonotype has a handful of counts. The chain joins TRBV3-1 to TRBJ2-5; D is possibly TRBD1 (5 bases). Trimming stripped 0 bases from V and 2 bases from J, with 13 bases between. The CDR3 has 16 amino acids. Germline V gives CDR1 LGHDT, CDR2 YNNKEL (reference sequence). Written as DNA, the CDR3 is TGTGCCAGCAGCCAAGATGGGGCGACCCGGCAAGAGACCCAGTACTTC. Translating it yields CASSQDGATRQETQYF.

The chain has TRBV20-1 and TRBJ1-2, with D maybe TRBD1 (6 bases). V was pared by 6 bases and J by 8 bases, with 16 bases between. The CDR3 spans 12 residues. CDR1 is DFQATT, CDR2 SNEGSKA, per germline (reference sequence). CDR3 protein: CSAPWGASGYTF. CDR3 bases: TGCAGTGCCCCGTGGGGGGCGTCGGGCTACACCTTC.

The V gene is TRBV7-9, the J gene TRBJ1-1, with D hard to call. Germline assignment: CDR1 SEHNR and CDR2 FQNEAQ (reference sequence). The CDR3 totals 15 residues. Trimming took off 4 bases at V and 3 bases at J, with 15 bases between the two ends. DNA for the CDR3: TGTGCCAGCAGCTCCTCGCCAAGTGAGTACACTGAAGCTTTCTTT. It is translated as CASSSSPSEYTEAFF.

As DNA, the CDR3 is TGTGCCATCAGAGGGACAGACCAAGAGACCCAGTACTTC. Its protein is CAIRGTDQETQYF. V and J are TRBV10-3 and TRBJ2-5; 7 nucleotides line up with TRBD1. J lost 0 bases, V lost 6 bases, and 1 base had no gene match. Germline CDR1 reads ENHRY; CDR2 reads SYGVKD. The CDR3 consists of 13 residues.

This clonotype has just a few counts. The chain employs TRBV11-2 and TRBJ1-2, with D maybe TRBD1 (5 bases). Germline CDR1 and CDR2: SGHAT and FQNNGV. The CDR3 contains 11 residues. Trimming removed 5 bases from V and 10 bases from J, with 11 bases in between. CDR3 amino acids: CASSPTGVYTF. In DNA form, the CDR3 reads TGTGCCAGCAGCCCTACAGGAGTCTACACCTTC.

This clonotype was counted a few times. The CDR3 DNA reads as TGTGCCAGCAGTTGGGGGGATGAGCAGTTCTTC. It codes for CASSWGDEQFF. This chain uses TRBV6-1 with TRBJ2-1, with a tentative D call TRBD2 (6 bases). Germline CDR1 reads MNHNS; CDR2 reads SASEGT. There are 11 residues in the CDR3. V was shortened by 5 bases and J by 8 bases, with 7 bases between the two germline ends.

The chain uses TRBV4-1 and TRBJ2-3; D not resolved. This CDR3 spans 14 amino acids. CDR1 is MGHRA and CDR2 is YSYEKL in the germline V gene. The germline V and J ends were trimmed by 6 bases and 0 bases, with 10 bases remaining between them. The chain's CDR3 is CASRQTLSTDTQYF. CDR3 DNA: TGCGCCAGCAGGCAGACCCTCAGCACAGATACGCAGTATTTT.

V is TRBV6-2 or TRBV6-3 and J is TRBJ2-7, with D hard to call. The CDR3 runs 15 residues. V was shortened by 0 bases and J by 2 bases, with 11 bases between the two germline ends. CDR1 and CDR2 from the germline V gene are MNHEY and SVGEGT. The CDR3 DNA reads TGTGCCAGCAGTTACTCGTCCAACAGAGCCTACGAGCAGTACTTC. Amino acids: CASSYSSNRAYEQYF.